The entry below describes one T cell receptor beta chain. The authors ran the assay at deep level. Produced via immunoSEQ multiplex PCR; TCRdb's table is partial and in-frame only. The table includes 2 million to 2.5 million clones, over 85% detected once. These data originate in a study of shared clonotypes between healthy human individuals. Naive-designated CD8 cells lacked CD45RO, were positively enriched for CCR7, and omitted terminally differentiated effector memory CD45RA+ cells. Sequencing was carried out using naive CD8+ T cells sorted from blood. The receptor was derived from a man aged 18 to 30 in good health.

CDR3 residues: CASSLRGDSYEQYF. The CDR3 DNA is TGTGCCAGCAGTTTGAGGGGGGATTCCTACGAGCAGTACTTC. The rearrangement uses TRBV28 and TRBJ2-7; D might be TRBD1 or TRBD2, each matching 6 bases. V was trimmed by 3 bases and J by 1 base, leaving 10 bases between them. Germline CDR1 MDHEN, CDR2 SYDVKM. The CDR3 sequence is 14 residues long.